Below are 19 T cell receptor beta chains sequenced from a single sample in a study of beta chain features in type 1 diabetes. Isolated RNA was reverse transcribed in full, so expressed TCRB transcripts were sequenced. This table comes from immunoSEQ multiplex PCR, and its TCRdb copy is limited to in-frame clones, with some not included. The sample contains roughly 450,000 clones, approximately 14% of which appear only once. The sample consisted of naive CD4+ T cells from blood. The receptor source for this set is a man aged 25-45 years in good health.

This clone has more than one count but fewer than ten. V and J are TRBV5-1 and TRBJ2-5; D remains unclear. V dropped 6 bases and J dropped 4 bases, with 10 bases sitting between them. The CDR3 spans 12 residues. Germline values: CDR1 SGHRS, CDR2 YFSETQ. In DNA form, the CDR3 reads TGCGCCAGCAAGTGGGAATCAGAGACCCAGTACTTC. Translated: CASKWESETQYF.

The rearrangement links TRBV9 to TRBJ2-7; D is ambiguous. Per the germline V gene, CDR1 is SGDLS and CDR2 is YYNGEE. V dropped 0 bases and J dropped 0 bases, with 4 bases sitting between them. The CDR3 loop spans 13 amino acids. CDR3 bases: TGTGCCAGCAGCGTAGGGGCCTCCTACGAGCAGTACGTC. Encoded protein: CASSVGASYEQYV.

In this sample, this clone turned up once. The genes are TRBV11-3 and TRBJ2-1; D not resolved. V was clipped by 2 bases and J by 5 bases, with 7 bases between them. Germline V gives CDR1 SGHNT, CDR2 YENEEA. The CDR3 is 13 residues long. In DNA, the CDR3 is TGTGCCAGCAGCTTAATGTACCACAATGAGCAGTTCTTC. Translating it yields CASSLMYHNEQFF.

The chain links TRBV15 to TRBJ2-2, with 10 bases fitting TRBD1. J was trimmed by 4 bases and V by 2 bases; bases with no gene match: 1. CDR3 length: 15 residues. Germline CDR1 is LNHNV and CDR2 is YYDKDF (reference sequence). In DNA form, the CDR3 reads TGTGCCACCAGCAGAAGGACAGGGGGCACCGGGGAGCTGTTTTTT. Residues: CATSRRTGGTGELFF.

The CDR3 loop is CASSLGLLKGYTF. The CDR3 DNA follows: TGTGCCAGTAGTCTCGGACTGTTAAAGGGCTACACCTTC. The rearrangement links TRBV19 to TRBJ1-2; D is unresolved. Between the trimmed V and J ends, which lost 5 bases and 8 bases, there was a span of 15 bases. Germline CDR1 LNHDA, CDR2 SQIVND (reference sequence). The CDR3 spans 13 residues.

This CDR3 reads CASSSSGDYNEQFF. The CDR3 DNA follows: TGTGCCAGCAGTTCTAGCGGGGATTACAATGAGCAGTTCTTC. The J gene is TRBJ2-1, the V gene TRBV27; 9 bases map to TRBD2. V dropped 4 bases and J dropped 4; count of bases not matched to a gene: 2. Germline CDR1 and CDR2: MNHEY and SMNVEV (reference sequence). CDR3 size: 14 residues.

The chain has TRBV4-3 and TRBJ1-5; D remains unclear. V was shortened by 0 bases and J by 2 bases, with 11 bases between the two germline ends. This CDR3 has 16 amino acids. Germline CDR1 is LGHNA and CDR2 is YSLEER. The CDR3: CASSQDYRNRNQPQHF. The CDR3 DNA sequence: TGCGCCAGCAGCCAAGATTACCGGAATCGCAATCAGCCCCAGCATTTT.

This clone occurred a few times. The genes are TRBV19 and TRBJ1-5; the D gene is possibly TRBD1 (5 bases). Per the germline V gene, CDR1 is LNHDA and CDR2 is SQIVND (reference sequence). Trimming pared 1 base from V and 4 bases from J, leaving 8 bases between. The CDR3 sequence is 14 residues long. CDR3 coding DNA: TGTGCCAGTAGTATAGTCAGGGTAAATCAGCCCCAGCATTTT. Protein product: CASSIVRVNQPQHF.

This clone came up a few times. The chain carries TRBV12-5 and TRBJ2-5; D gene uncertain. Germline loops: CDR1 LGHNT, CDR2 FRNRAP. This CDR3 comprises 11 residues. V dropped 9 bases and J dropped 2 bases, with 7 bases sitting between them. This CDR3 is CASVSQETQYF. CDR3 DNA sequence: TGTGCTAGCGTTTCTCAAGAGACCCAGTACTTC.

There are a few counts of this clone. V gene TRBV15 combines with J gene TRBJ2-3; D possibly matches TRBD1 or TRBD2 (5 bases each). Germline V lookup: CDR1 LNHNV, CDR2 YYDKDF (reference sequence). CDR3 length equals 16 residues. V was cut by 0 bases and J by 2 bases, with 12 bases left in between. CDR3 region: CATSRDVEGTTDTQYF. The CDR3 nucleotides read TGTGCCACCAGCAGAGATGTAGAAGGGACCACAGATACGCAGTATTTT. Full variable domain (outside the CDR3, taken from reference TRBV15 and TRBJ2-3): DAMVIQNPRYQVTQFGKPVTLSCSQTLNHNVMYWYQQKSSQAPKLLFHYYDKDFNNEADTPDNFQSRRPNTSFCFLDIRSPGLGDTAMYLCATSRDVEGTTDTQYFGPGTRLTVL.

The rearrangement links TRBV7-2 to TRBJ2-1; the D gene is possibly TRBD1 (6 bases). CDR3 length: 14 amino acids. CDR1 and CDR2 (germline): SGHTA, FQGNSA. Trimming removed 10 bases at V and 6 bases at J, with 19 bases between. The CDR3 region is CATSDRKTSNEQFF. As DNA, the CDR3 is TGTGCCACCAGTGACAGGAAGACTTCCAATGAGCAGTTCTTC.

This clone has a handful of counts. The genes are TRBV15 and TRBJ2-2; D gene unclear. This CDR3 has 15 amino acids. Trimming stripped 1 base from V and 7 bases from J, with 13 bases between. Germline lookup yields CDR1 LNHNV and CDR2 YYDKDF (reference sequence). The CDR3, as DNA: TGTGCCACCAGCAGAGTGAATCCCCCGGGCGGGGAGCTGTTTTTT. Translation: CATSRVNPPGGELFF.

This chain joins TRBV7-2 and TRBJ2-3; D is possibly TRBD1 (6 bases). V shed 1 base and J shed 5 bases, with 10 bases lying between them. Germline-derived CDR1 and CDR2 are SGHTA and FQGNSA. This CDR3 comprises 14 residues. CDR3 sequence: CASSLGFRGDTQYF. CDR3 nucleotides: TGTGCCAGCAGCTTAGGGTTCAGGGGAGATACGCAGTATTTT.

J is TRBJ2-5 and V is TRBV9; D is possibly TRBD1 (8 bases). The CDR3 length is 14 residues. The germline V and J ends were trimmed by 9 bases and 5 bases, with 20 bases remaining between them. Germline CDR1 SGDLS, CDR2 YYNGEE. CDR3 nucleotides: TGTGCCACGGTAACAGGGGGGGCATATGAGACCCAGTACTTC. This codes for CATVTGGAYETQYF.

Regarding this clone: The sample has other DNA sequences that encode this CDR3 too. The chain uses TRBV5-1 and TRBJ1-1; D call uncertain. V lost 0 bases to trimming and J lost 2 bases, with 8 bases between them. The germline CDR1 and CDR2 sequences are SGHRS and YFSETQ. The CDR3 extends over 14 amino acids. CDR3 protein: CASSLVGRNTEAFF. CDR3 DNA sequence: TGCGCCAGCAGCTTGGTGGGCCGTAACACTGAAGCTTTCTTT.

There are a few counts of this clone. This chain links TRBV7-9 with TRBJ1-4, with D possibly TRBD1 on 5 matching bases. The CDR3 sequence is 15 residues long. V shed 5 bases and J shed 6 bases, with 16 bases lying between them. Germline assignment: CDR1 SEHNR and CDR2 FQNEAQ (reference sequence). CDR3 bases: TGTGCCAGCAGCCCGCGTGGGGCTCAGGATGAAAAACTGTTTTTT. Translated, it gives CASSPRGAQDEKLFF.

This clone was seen a handful of times. V is TRBV19 and J is TRBJ2-3, with TRBD2 matching over 7 bases. The CDR3 is 14 residues long. V shed 9 bases and J 2 bases; nucleotides not matched to a gene: 8. Germline loops: CDR1 LNHDA, CDR2 SQIVND (reference sequence). The CDR3 sequence is CASSSSGNTDTQYF. CDR3 coding DNA: TGTGCCAGCTCCTCAAGCGGGAACACAGATACGCAGTATTTT.

This chain links TRBV5-1 with TRBJ2-5, with a possible D match to TRBD2 (6 bases). V was trimmed by 5 bases and J by 2 bases, leaving 10 bases between them. This CDR3 is built from 13 residues. Germline CDR1 SGHRS, CDR2 YFSETQ. CDR3 in amino acids: CASRAGIQETQYF. As DNA, the CDR3 is TGCGCCAGCAGGGCGGGAATACAAGAGACCCAGTACTTC. The complete variable domain, with remaining parts taken from reference TRBV5-1 and TRBJ2-5, reads KAGVTQTPRYLIKTRGQQVTLSCSPISGHRSVSWYQQTPGQGLQFLFEYFSETQRNKGNFPGRFSGRQFSNSRSEMNVSTLELGDSALYLCASRAGIQETQYFGPGTRLLVL.

This clone has just a few counts. CDR3 residues: CSGKMTTENTEAFF. The CDR3 DNA sequence: TGCAGCGGGAAAATGACTACAGAGAACACTGAAGCTTTCTTT. The gene calls are TRBV29-1 and TRBJ1-1; D not certain. Germline V lookup: CDR1 SQVTM, CDR2 ANQGSEA. The CDR3 is 14 residues long. V lost 7 bases and J lost 1, with 16 bases in between.